Each of the 8 T cell receptor beta chains below was sequenced from the same sample in a study of blood T cell repertoires in COVID-19. Clones were sequenced by immunoSEQ multiplex PCR, and TCRdb holds only the in-frame ones, with some missing. This table has some 290,000 clones, approximately 91% appearing once. Sequencing was carried out using PBMCs or T cells enriched from blood (not recorded which). The receptors were sampled from a woman in her 40s with acute COVID-19.

The V call is TRBV9, the J call TRBJ2-3, with TRBD2 as a possible D gene (6 bases). The CDR3 sequence is 15 residues long. From germline, CDR1 is SGDLS and CDR2 YYNGEE. V was cut by 0 bases and J by 6 bases, with 14 bases left in between. The CDR3 coding sequence is TGTGCCAGCAGCGTAGAGGGGACTTTATTTGATACGCAGTATTTT. Translating it yields CASSVEGTLFDTQYF. The full variable domain, in which reference TRBV9 and TRBJ2-3 provide the parts outside the CDR3, is DSGVTQTPKHLITATGQRVTLRCSPRSGDLSVYWYQQSLDQGLQFLIQYYNGEERAKGNILERFSAQQFPDLHSELNLSSLELGDSALYFCASSVEGTLFDTQYFGPGTRLTVL.

This clone has only a few counts. The chain has TRBV7-2 and TRBJ2-1, with TRBD2 matching over 8 bases. CDR1 and CDR2 (germline): SGHTA, FQGNSA. This CDR3 has 11 amino acids. With 7 bases clipped from V and 12 bases from J, the junction kept 5 bases outside the gene matches. CDR3 region: CASISGARQFF. The CDR3 DNA reads TGTGCCAGCATTAGCGGGGCCCGGCAGTTCTTC.

The genes are TRBV21-1 and TRBJ2-5; TRBD2 is the table's D call, not checked against the DNA. TRBV21-1 is marked as a pseudogene. The CDR3 sequence is 21 residues long. CDR3 nucleotide sequence: TGTGCCAGCAGCAAACTAAGCGAAACATTGTGGGGACTAGCGGGAGCAGAGACCCAGTACTTC. Its translation: CASSKLSETLWGLAGAETQYF.

The gene calls are TRBV5-8 and TRBJ1-5; D is unclear. Trimming shortened V by 4 bases and J by 4 bases, and 3 bases separated the two germline ends. Per the germline V gene, CDR1 is SGHTS and CDR2 is YDEGEE. The CDR3 is 11 residues long. In DNA form, the CDR3 reads TGTGCCAGCAGCCCTAATCAGCCCCAGCATTTT. Residues: CASSPNQPQHF. Together with reference TRBV5-8 and TRBJ1-5, the CDR3 gives the full variable domain: EAGVTQSPTHLIKTRGQQATLRCSPISGHTSVYWYQQALGLGLQFLLWYDEGEERNRGNFPPRFSGRQFPNYSSELNVNALELEDSALYLCASSPNQPQHFGDGTRLSIL.

The chain uses TRBV19 and TRBJ1-5, with D tentatively TRBD1 (6 bases). The V gene lost 3 bases and the J gene lost 9 bases, with 18 bases spanning the gap. The CDR3 sequence is 15 residues long. Germline lookup yields CDR1 LNHDA and CDR2 SQIVND (reference sequence). Written as DNA, the CDR3 is TGTGCCAGTAGTATTAAGACAGGCCTCACCGGGCCCCAGCATTTT. Amino acid sequence: CASSIKTGLTGPQHF.

The chain carries TRBV6-2 or TRBV6-3 and TRBJ2-3, with TRBD1 matching 7 bases. The CDR3 consists of 15 residues. Germline V CDR1 and CDR2: MNHEY, SVGEGT. J was trimmed by 6 bases and V by 5 bases; bases with no gene match: 11. In nucleotides, the CDR3 is TGTGCCAGCAGTACTTGGGACAGAACGGCCGATACGCAGTATTTT. It specifies CASSTWDRTADTQYF.

J is TRBJ1-2 and V is TRBV2; no reliable D call. The length of the CDR3 is 13 residues. V was pared by 7 bases and J by 4 bases, with 13 bases between. Per the germline V gene, CDR1 is SNHLY and CDR2 is FYNNEI. CDR3 region: CASNGLRSYGYTF. CDR3 bases: TGTGCCAGCAATGGCCTTCGGAGCTATGGCTACACCTTC.

The J gene is TRBJ1-5, the V gene TRBV30, with no clear D. V was shortened by 1 base and J by 0 bases, with 7 bases between the two germline ends. In germline, CDR1 is GTSNPN, CDR2 SVGIG (reference sequence). This CDR3 region has 14 residues. The CDR3 sequence is CAWSGQYSNQPQHF. The DNA of the CDR3 is TGTGCCTGGAGTGGTCAGTATAGCAATCAGCCCCAGCATTTT.